This is a list of T cell receptor beta chains from one sample in a study of shared clonotypes between healthy human individuals. Data came from immunoSEQ multiplex PCR; TCRdb stores just in-frame clones and leaves some out. The profile shows more than 550,000 clones, about 90% of them singletons. Sequenced: naive CD8+ T cells sorted from blood. All receptors derive from a man younger than 45 in good health. Both conserved end residues are part of each CDR3.

cdr3_aa | v_call
CASSDPMTRRMDEQYF | TRBV6-1
CASSLVRGEAFF | TRBV7-9
CAWSVGPTGELFF | TRBV30
CASSRPLGAGESNEQFF | TRBV7-8
CASSPGQGTEAFF | TRBV28
CSVERGDTYNEQFF | TRBV29-1
CASSPPGWGNTEAFF | TRBV6-1
CATSGTGAYNEQFF | TRBV15
CASSSPRWGNTGELFF | TRBV7-8
CSVEDGGGEQFF | TRBV29-1
CASSPDRDATYEQYF | TRBV5-6
CASSLVGGSYEQYF | TRBV27
CASSAPSYNEQFF | TRBV7-9
CASSLGILDGTYEQYF | TRBV7-9
CASSRQGAGYTF | TRBV7-9
CASSPRTGPDYEQYF | TRBV7-9
CASSQLGTAEAFF | TRBV4-2
CASSSERYYEQYF | TRBV7-2
CAWNRLQGRRNIQYF | TRBV30
CASSTGHLPNEKLFF | TRBV7-9
CASSPGTGGTAFYEQYF | TRBV7-6
CASSPGTSYEQYF | TRBV28
CASSPLGLVEQYF | TRBV7-2
CASSLQAPTGELFF | TRBV7-9
CASSLDSSRREQFF | TRBV5-1
CASSPRPYNEQFF | TRBV6-5
CASSPGVAGEQYF | TRBV7-9
CASSQQGTGTEAFF | TRBV4-3
CASSLVSTTTGELFF | TRBV7-8
CASSEYLTGGYSGELFF | TRBV25-1
CASSLARSDQTSYEQYF | TRBV5-1
CASSVPGREGDKEYQETQYF | TRBV9
CASGTGSQPQHF | TRBV27
CASSTVGTGNTIYF | TRBV6-6